The subject of this entry is one T cell receptor (beta chain). This clone is assessed as medium-sized (0.01 to 0.1%). Its antigen specificity is not known. Qualities for individual bases were not recorded, and no much larger clone is one base off. The data derive from a study of blood T cell repertoires in COVID-19 (dated by TCRdb to the early 2020s). For context, the study as a whole: The collaborator samples originated in the United States, Italy and Spain and spanned the acute and convalescent phases of COVID-19. The material from the prospective study consisted of cDNA or gDNA derived from T cells, B-cell-depleted T cells, or PBMCs. Deeply sampled blood TCRbeta repertoires from subjects exposed to, actively infected with, or recovered from COVID-19 were included in the dataset. The repertoires were released in a freely available public database meant as a resource for research on the immune response to SARS-CoV-2. The samples were drawn from two sources: the first 160 participants of the ongoing ImmuneRACE study, and some 1,300 subjects contributed by 6 global collaborators. Nearly every sample came with metadata listing a de-identified subject ID, COVID-19 status, age in years and sex. Where available, HLA class I and class II types were taken from metadata supplied by the sample provider and were not determined by assay-based typing.

V and J are truncated by 0 bases and 6 bases respectively, leaving an intervening sequence of 6 bases. The CDR3 goes from the cysteine to the phenylalanine over 13 residues. Only the CDR3 portion is preserved as DNA: 39 bases, with reading frame beginning at the first base. The germline V gene (reference sequence) sets CDR1 to LNHDA and CDR2 to SQIVND. The immunoSEQ Assay, a bias-controlled multiplex PCR, was used to amplify TCRbeta CDR3 regions from genomic DNA. The authors' pipeline ran thus. The number of nucleated cells in each sample was estimated by amplification of reference gene primers within the assay. To quantify the absolute abundance of each unique TCRbeta CDR3 rearrangement, sequence reads were collapsed and filtered. For each sample, productive Simpson clonality was calculated as the square root of Simpson's diversity index over productive rearrangements. TCRdb retrieved this table from immuneACCESS and kept in-frame rearrangements only. Not all clones are present; in checked studies, unresolved V genes account for under half, and no reason is known for the remainder. V, J and clone size derive from that table, while D and trimming were established from the DNA sequence. This sample holds roughly 150,000 clones; roughly 73% were observed only once. The top ten constitute roughly 2.8% of the sample.

Each collaborating institution followed its own protocols to collect whole blood in K2EDTA tubes. For TCRbeta analysis, collaborators shipped samples in one of three forms: frozen whole blood, isolated PBMCs, or DNA extracted from either of those sample types. The investigation overall reported the following: The amount of clinical and demographic metadata varied by source and participant and was provided uncurated.

The V and J genes are TRBV19 and TRBJ1-5; no D segment can be confidently identified. Material: peripheral blood. The receptor was derived from a man between 70 and 80 years old with acute or convalescent COVID-19. The CDR3 region has the sequence CASSIDLVQPQHF. The base sequence is TGTGCCAGTAGTATAGATCTCGTTCAGCCCCAGCATTTT.